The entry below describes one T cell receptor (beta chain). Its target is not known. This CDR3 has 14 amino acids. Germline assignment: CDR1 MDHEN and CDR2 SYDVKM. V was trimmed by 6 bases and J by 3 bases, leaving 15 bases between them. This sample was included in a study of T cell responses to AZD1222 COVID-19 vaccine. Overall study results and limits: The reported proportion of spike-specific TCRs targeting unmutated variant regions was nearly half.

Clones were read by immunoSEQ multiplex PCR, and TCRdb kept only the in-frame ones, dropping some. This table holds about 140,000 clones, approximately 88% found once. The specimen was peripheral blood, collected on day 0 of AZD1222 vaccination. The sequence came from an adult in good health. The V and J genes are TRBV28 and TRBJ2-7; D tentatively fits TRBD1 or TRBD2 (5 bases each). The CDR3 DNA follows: TGTGCCAGCAGGAGGGACCCAAGCAGCTACGAGCAGTACTTC. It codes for CASRRDPSSYEQYF.